The entry below describes one T cell receptor (beta chain). The data belong to a study of blood T cell repertoires in COVID-19. The germline V gene encodes CDR1 MNHEY and CDR2 SMNVEV (reference sequence). CDR3 size: 14 residues. V lost 5 bases and J lost 8, with 17 bases in between. How the authors handled the data: Amplification from reference gene primers served as the basis for estimated nucleated cell counts. Generated by immunoSEQ multiplex PCR, the TCRdb table keeps only in-frame clones and is missing some. V, J and clone size were drawn from that table, and D and trimming were deduced from the DNA. This sample has approximately 440,000 clones, with roughly 87% found just once. Two consecutive negative NP/OP PCR tests, clearance, or resolved symptoms defined Cohort 3 recovery.

What was sequenced was PBMCs or T cells enriched from blood (not recorded which). The chain carries TRBV27 and TRBJ2-3; weak D call: TRBD1 (5 bases). This TCR came from a young man who had recovered from COVID-19. CDR3 nucleotide sequence: TGTGCCAGCAGTCCCACAGGACGCTCCGGTACGCAGTATTTT. Translating gives CASSPTGRSGTQYF.